The table lists the clone carrying this T cell receptor beta chain with a few counts. Its matching antigen is unknown. The assay that was used to sequence DNA from cultured CD4+ T cells was the Oncomine TCR Beta short-read assay. CD4+ T cells were cultured, and genomic DNA was extracted from them. From the PCR reads, TCRdb called clonotypes with MiXCR, one entry per CDR3 protein. The table records around 10,000 distinct CDR3 sequences, about half of them present only once. Noted treatment: approximately 9-day PBMC culture with coronavirus spike peptide pools or control peptides (ViraFEST assay). ViraFEST enlarged antigen-specific T cell populations with peptide pools and afterwards sequenced TCRs. This sample was taken from a study of vaccination and CD4 T cells after COVID-19. Overall study results and limits: Only after vaccination were a median approximately 86% of convalescents' reactive clones seen. Recorded median SARS-CoV-2-reactive clonotype numbers increased from around 21 to 38 without reaching significance.

The specimen was CD4+ T cells from blood, cultured in vitro. This TCR was recovered from a human donor who had recovered from COVID-19.

The CDR3 region is CATSSEHYSNQPQHF. DNA for the CDR3: TGTGCCACCAGCAGTGAACACTATAGCAATCAGCCCCAGCATTTT. The chain combines TRBV15 with TRBJ1-5; no definite D call. The CDR3 runs to 15 residues. Trimming stripped 3 bases from V and 0 bases from J, with 9 bases between. Germline CDR1 and CDR2: LNHNV and YYDKDF (reference sequence).